Shown below are 18 T cell receptor beta chains from a single sample sequenced in a study of T cells in Graves' hyperthyroidism and ophthalmopathy. TCR beta CDR3 region amplification was performed from RNA transcripts. The HTBI primer set was used in a first-round RT-PCR of the TCR CDR3. TCRdb passed the multiplex PCR reads through MiXCR, listing each CDR3 protein once. The sample lists roughly 350,000 distinct CDR3 sequences; around 15% were seen once. The sequencing sample was made of blood. The receptors derive from a woman in her 30s with Graves' ophthalmopathy.

A note on this clonotype: Mismatch with germline at one junction end may stem from a read error. This chain connects TRBV19 to TRBJ1-4; D unresolved. Germline lookup yields CDR1 LNHDA and CDR2 SQIVND (reference sequence). The CDR3 length is 14 residues. Here the CDR3 reads CASRMDPASEKLFF. In DNA form, the CDR3 reads TGTGCCAGTCGTATGGATCCAGCTTCAGAAAAACTGTTTTTT.

This clonotype was counted ten times or more. V usage is TRBV5-8 and J usage is TRBJ2-7, with unresolved D. In germline, CDR1 is SGHTS, CDR2 YDEGEE. V lost 4 bases to trimming and J lost 5 bases, with 10 bases between them. This CDR3 contains 12 residues. In nucleotides, the CDR3 is TGTGCCAGCAGCCGGAACCTCGACGAGCAGTACTTC. Protein: CASSRNLDEQYF.

The chain uses TRBV7-9 and TRBJ1-1; a weak D match, TRBD1 (5 bases). CDR3 length equals 15 residues. From germline, CDR1 is SEHNR and CDR2 FQNEAQ (reference sequence). V was pared by 5 bases and J by 4 bases, with 17 bases between. The CDR3 nucleotides are TGTGCCAGCAGCCGTACCATGGACGGGACCACTGAAGCTTTCTTT. Its protein is CASSRTMDGTTEAFF.

V gene TRBV7-2 combines with J gene TRBJ2-7; TRBD2 aligns across 7 bases. This CDR3 is built from 13 residues. V shed 4 bases, J shed 2 bases, and the junction held 2 bases outside the gene matches. Germline V gene sequence: CDR1 SGHTA, CDR2 FQGNSA. CDR3 amino acids: CASSSAGTYEQYF. The CDR3 DNA reads TGTGCCAGCAGCTCAGCGGGGACCTACGAGCAGTACTTC.

This clonotype occurred a few times. The chain uses TRBV20-1 and TRBJ2-5, with 9 bases lining up with TRBD2. V gave up 0 bases and J gave up 1 base; unmatched junction bases: 9. Germline CDR1 DFQATT, CDR2 SNEGSKA (reference sequence). The CDR3 consists of 17 residues. CDR3 DNA sequence: TGCAGTGCTAGAGATCCATCGGCGGGGGGGATCCAAGAGACCCAGTACTTC. It translates to CSARDPSAGGIQETQYF.

This clonotype was counted at least ten times. The DNA of the CDR3 is TGTGCCAGCAGTCCTTGGGTCTCTATGAACACTGAAGCTTTCTTT. Its translation: CASSPWVSMNTEAFF. The chain joins TRBV28 to TRBJ1-1, with no clear D. The CDR3 consists of 15 residues. Germline V gene sequence: CDR1 MDHEN, CDR2 SYDVKM. V was cut by 5 bases and J by 0 bases, with 13 bases left in between.

Only a few counts were recorded for this clonotype. The CDR3 DNA reads TGCAGCGTTGAATTTGGGACAGGGGTCCATGGCTACACCTTC. Protein sequence: CSVEFGTGVHGYTF. The chain has TRBV29-1 and TRBJ1-2, with TRBD1 matching over 10 bases. The CDR3 consists of 14 residues. Germline V lookup: CDR1 SQVTM, CDR2 ANQGSEA. Trimming removed 2 bases from V and 6 bases from J; junction bases left unmatched: 6.

A word on this clonotype: A much larger clone sits a single nucleotide away, making a read error possible. Here the CDR3 omits its conserved ending phenylalanine or tryptophan, so a read error is the likely source. This chain joins TRBV20-1 and TRBJ1-1, with D hard to call. This CDR3 is built from 11 residues. The germline CDR1 and CDR2 sequences are DFQATT and SNEGSKA (reference sequence). Trimming left V 3 bases short and J 6 bases short, with 8 bases between. The CDR3 protein is CSASPGPEAFL. The CDR3 DNA reads TGCAGTGCTAGTCCCGGACCTGAAGCTTTCCTT.

This clonotype was picked up many times. The chain is built from TRBV28 and TRBJ1-2; D is perhaps TRBD1 (6 bases). There are 14 residues in the CDR3. V was cut by 0 bases and J by 9 bases, with 14 bases left in between. Germline assignment: CDR1 MDHEN and CDR2 SYDVKM. CDR3 nucleotides: TGTGCCAGCAGTTTATGGAACAGGGTCGACAGCTACACCTTC. It translates to CASSLWNRVDSYTF.

V gene TRBV6-2 or TRBV6-3 combines with J gene TRBJ2-3; 9 bases map to TRBD2. The CDR3 loop spans 15 amino acids. J lost 4 bases, V lost 5 bases, and 7 bases had no gene match. Germline V lookup: CDR1 MNHEY, CDR2 SVGEGT. CDR3 in amino acids: CASSDLAGGPDTQYF. CDR3 nucleotides: TGTGCCAGCAGTGACCTGGCGGGGGGGCCAGATACGCAGTATTTT.

This clonotype was observed at least ten times. The V call is TRBV2, the J call TRBJ2-7; D unresolved. CDR3 length equals 13 residues. Germline lookup yields CDR1 SNHLY and CDR2 FYNNEI. The V and J ends lost 7 bases and 2 bases respectively, with 12 bases between them. CDR3 protein: CASIFGSTYEQYF. The CDR3, as DNA: TGTGCCAGCATATTCGGGTCCACCTACGAGCAGTACTTC.

This clonotype was counted many times. The chain links TRBV6-1 to TRBJ2-1, with D tentatively TRBD1 or TRBD2 (5 bases each). The germline V and J ends were trimmed by 5 bases and 4 bases, with 15 bases remaining between them. CDR1 and CDR2 from the germline V gene are MNHNS and SASEGT. CDR3 size: 15 residues. The CDR3 sequence: CASSIQVEGYNEQFF. The CDR3 coding sequence is TGTGCCAGCAGTATACAGGTAGAGGGGTACAATGAGCAGTTCTTC.

The table lists this clonotype with many counts. The rearrangement joins TRBV6-1 to TRBJ1-2; D perhaps matches TRBD1 (5 bases). This CDR3 region has 15 residues. CDR1 and CDR2 (germline): MNHNS, SASEGT. V was trimmed by 4 bases and J by 3 bases, leaving 15 bases between them. The CDR3 DNA follows: TGTGCCAGCAGTGTCGGGACTCAAACCCACTATGGCTACACCTTC. The encoded protein is CASSVGTQTHYGYTF.

This clonotype came up many times. The chain has TRBV20-1 and TRBJ2-2; D possibly corresponds to TRBD2 (5 bases). The CDR3 runs to 12 residues. Germline loops: CDR1 DFQATT, CDR2 SNEGSKA (reference sequence). Between the trimmed V and J ends, which lost 3 bases and 6 bases, there was a span of 8 bases. The CDR3 nucleotides are TGCAGTGCTAGGGGAGTCCCCGGGGAGCTGTTTTTT. Its translation: CSARGVPGELFF.

This clonotype has at least ten counts. This chain links TRBV28 with TRBJ1-5; 9 positions agree with TRBD1. The CDR3 extends over 14 amino acids. V lost 7 bases to trimming and J lost 7 bases; unmatched junction nucleotides: 8. CDR1 MDHEN and CDR2 SYDVKM come from the germline V gene. This CDR3 reads CASTRDRVPQPQHF. The DNA for the CDR3 is TGTGCCAGCACTAGGGACAGGGTCCCCCAGCCCCAGCATTTT.

There are many counts of this clonotype. The chain is built from TRBV2 and TRBJ2-7; D remains ambiguous. CDR1 and CDR2 from the germline V gene are SNHLY and FYNNEI. The ends were cut back, 7 bases at V and 4 bases at J, with 8 bases in the middle. The CDR3 covers 11 residues. The CDR3 coding sequence is TGTGCCAGCACCCCTGGGTACGAGCAGTACTTC. Protein: CASTPGYEQYF.

This clonotype was seen repeatedly, ten times or more. The chain combines TRBV28 with TRBJ1-5; 10 positions agree with TRBD1. The CDR3 extends over 20 amino acids. V was pared by 5 bases and J by 2 bases, with 18 bases of the junction left unmatched. Germline V gene lookup returns CDR1 MDHEN and CDR2 SYDVKM. The CDR3: CASSHLYGTRDRGGNQPQHF. DNA for the CDR3: TGTGCCAGCAGTCATCTATACGGAACCCGGGACAGGGGCGGCAATCAGCCCCAGCATTTT.

Comment on this clonotype: A much bigger clone sits one base away, suggesting this may be a read error. This likely comes from a read error, as the CDR3 has no conserved phenylalanine or tryptophan at its end. The rearrangement uses TRBV27 and TRBJ2-7; tentatively, D is TRBD1 (7 bases). The CDR3 spans 15 residues. The germline CDR1 and CDR2 sequences are MNHEY and SMNVEV (reference sequence). V was clipped by 0 bases and J by 3 bases, with 12 bases between them. CDR3 region: CASSLSARGVYEQYS. The CDR3 DNA reads TGTGCCAGCAGTTTATCGGCCAGGGGGGTCTACGAGCAGTACTCC.